This TCR beta chain was obtained from a study of vaccination effects on CD4 cells after COVID-19. This clone was detected a few times. What it binds is unknown. Findings of the study overall: Just 1 of 255 vaccine-induced clones in healthy recipients was cross-reactive.

Assay used: immunoSEQ multiplex PCR; TCRdb lists only in-frame clones, some missing. The top ten clones hold over 7.5% of a sample with about 24,000 clones, roughly 80% of them seen once. Expansion with viral peptide pools was applied to antigen-specific CD4+ T cells by the ViraFEST assay prior to sequencing. Having been cultured for about ten days, the cells underwent CD4+ T cell isolation. Each person got two doses of an mRNA SARS-CoV-2 vaccine, BNT162b2 or mRNA-1273. Nobody among the vaccine recipients had prior SARS-CoV-2 infection (nucleocapsid antibodies were negative). The germline V gene has CDR1 MGHRA and CDR2 YSYEKL. Between the trimmed V and J ends, which lost 2 bases and 3 bases, there was a span of 14 bases. The CDR3 is made up of 16 amino acids.

The sample in question was CD4+ T cells from PBMCs cultured with SARS-CoV-2 spike peptides, obtained after COVID-19 vaccination. The sequence was obtained from a human donor who received a COVID-19 vaccine. This chain links TRBV4-1 with TRBJ1-3, with D possibly TRBD1 on 6 matching bases. The CDR3 is CASSQNRDLFGNTIYF. The CDR3 region has the DNA TGCGCCAGCAGCCAAAACAGGGACCTCTTTGGAAACACCATATATTTT.